One and the same sample provided the 10 T cell receptor beta chains below, sequenced in a study of blood T cell repertoires in COVID-19. The table came from immunoSEQ multiplex PCR; TCRdb's copy has only in-frame clones and leaves some out. The sample comprises some 66,000 clones, 82% of which are singletons, and 5% to 8% rests with the top ten. The sample consisted of peripheral blood. Receptor source: a man between 60 and 75 years old with acute or convalescent COVID-19.

The V gene is TRBV21-1, the J gene TRBJ2-2; the table's D call of TRBD1 was not tested on the DNA. TRBV21-1 is a pseudogene segment. CDR3 length: 23 amino acids. The CDR3 DNA reads TGTGCCAGCAGCAAAGAGGGCTTTGGGGGCGGCCTCCGTCACCGTCCCGGCCCCGAAGAGCTGTTTTTT. It yields the protein CASSKEGFGGGLRHRPGPEELFF.

The chain is built from TRBV6-2 or TRBV6-3 and TRBJ2-7; D is uncertain. V lost 5 bases and J lost 3, with 11 bases in between. Germline values: CDR1 MNHEY, CDR2 SVGEGT. There are 13 residues in the CDR3. The CDR3 region is CASSQRIVYEQYV. CDR3 DNA: TGTGCCAGCAGTCAGCGAATTGTCTACGAGCAGTACGTC.

The chain uses TRBV5-4 and TRBJ2-1, with 11 bases fitting TRBD2. The CDR3 is 14 residues long. Germline-derived CDR1 and CDR2 are SGHNT and YYREEE (reference sequence). J lost 7 bases, V lost 2 bases, and 2 bases had no gene match. The CDR3 sequence: CASSFASGGNEQFF. The CDR3 DNA follows: TGTGCCAGCAGCTTTGCTAGCGGGGGGAATGAGCAGTTCTTC.

This clone was observed a handful of times. The genes are TRBV2 and TRBJ1-1; D is uncertain. Per germline, CDR1 SNHLY and CDR2 FYNNEI. Trimming took off 8 bases at V and 7 bases at J, with 11 bases between the two ends. The CDR3 is 11 amino acids. CDR3 residues: CASSGHIEAFF. DNA of the CDR3: TGTGCCAGCTCCGGTCATATTGAAGCTTTCTTT.

The chain carries TRBV14 and TRBJ2-3; 7 nucleotides line up with TRBD1. The CDR3 runs 18 residues. Germline V gives CDR1 SGHDN, CDR2 FVKESK. V lost 8 bases, J lost 5 bases, and 22 bases stayed unmatched. This chain's CDR3 is CASAWGRSGDRVGDTQYF. CDR3 nucleotide sequence: TGTGCCAGCGCATGGGGCCGATCCGGAGACAGGGTCGGAGATACGCAGTATTTT.

The chain combines TRBV18 with TRBJ2-3; no reliable D call. Trimming pared 3 bases from V and 5 bases from J, leaving 9 bases between. The germline V gene has CDR1 KGHSH and CDR2 LQKENI. The CDR3 covers 13 residues. CDR3 residues: CASSPLPGDTQYF. The CDR3 coding sequence is TGTGCCAGCTCACCCCTGCCGGGAGATACGCAGTATTTT.

V usage is TRBV6-2 or TRBV6-3 and J usage is TRBJ1-6; possibly TRBD1 for D (5 bases). V lost 5 bases and J 10 bases, leaving 24 bases between the germline ends. The CDR3 spans 17 residues. Germline V gene lookup returns CDR1 MNHEY and CDR2 SVGEGT. The CDR3 reads CASSILKRIGDRSPLHF. CDR3 DNA sequence: TGTGCCAGCAGTATACTGAAGAGGATAGGGGATCGCTCACCCCTCCACTTT.

This rearrangement joins TRBV9 to TRBJ2-5; perhaps TRBD1 as D (6 bases). There are 13 residues in the CDR3. Germline V lookup: CDR1 SGDLS, CDR2 YYNGEE. V lost 4 bases to trimming and J lost 1 base, with 8 bases between them. CDR3 amino acids: CASSSDSQETQYF. The CDR3, as DNA: TGTGCCAGCAGCTCGGACAGCCAAGAGACCCAGTACTTC.

This sequence joins TRBV6-5 and TRBJ1-5; 8 bases align to TRBD1. CDR1 and CDR2 from the germline V gene are MNHEY and SVGAGI. Trimming at V came to 6 bases and at J to 2 bases, leaving 6 bases not matched to a gene. CDR3 size: 15 residues. CDR3 region: CASRTGGQGNQPQHF. Here the CDR3 DNA reads TGTGCCAGCAGAACAGGGGGGCAAGGCAATCAGCCCCAGCATTTT.

This clone was observed a few times. This sequence joins TRBV18 and TRBJ1-5, with D maybe TRBD1 (5 bases). CDR3 length: 14 residues. CDR1 and CDR2 from the germline V gene are KGHSH and LQKENI. V was cut by 2 bases and J by 2 bases, with 7 bases left in between. CDR3 region: CASSPGGGNQPQHF. Here the CDR3 DNA reads TGTGCCAGCTCACCAGGGGGGGGCAATCAGCCCCAGCATTTT.